This T cell receptor (beta chain) came from a study of blood T cells in healthy people across ages. V was clipped by 3 bases and J by 3 bases, with 14 bases between them. The CDR3 length is 15 residues. Germline V gene data show CDR1 as SGHTA and CDR2 as FQGNSA. The study's findings and limits: For the donors, CMV status was unknown and possibly confounded expanded clonotype changes. Percentage of naive T cells showed a strong correlation with TCR beta diversity.

Alongside a J-beta primer mix, a sample-barcoded 5' primer served in a second PCR lasting about 7 to 12 cycles. The authors tagged each cDNA molecule using a template-switch adaptor with 12 random nucleotides. TCRdb itself ran the 5' RACE reads through MiXCR, one entry per CDR3 protein. The sample carries some 730,000 distinct CDR3 sequences, about a fifth recorded once. Details on this clonotype: Its antigen remains unidentified.

Sequences were obtained from blood. The J gene is TRBJ1-2, the V gene TRBV7-2, with D tentatively TRBD1 (5 bases). The receptor was isolated from a man aged 65 to 79 in good health. CDR3 DNA sequence: TGTGCCAGCAGCTTGCAGGGAGACGCTTACTATGGCTACACCTTC. It codes for CASSLQGDAYYGYTF.